The following is a T cell receptor (beta chain) sequence with its context. Its target is unknown. Measured with immunoSEQ multiplex PCR; TCRdb has only the in-frame clones, and not every one. The sample carries fewer than 35,000 clones, 75% to 90% recorded once. The entry originates in a study of vaccination effects on CD4 cells after COVID-19. The V gene's germline CDR1 is MNHNY and CDR2 SVGAGI (reference sequence). This CDR3 spans 14 amino acids. Unmatched junction bases numbered 2, after V lost 5 bases and J lost 4 bases. Sequencing in the ViraFEST assay came after antigen-specific CD4+ T cells had been expanded with viral peptide pools, which were used to stimulate PBMC. Having been cultured for about 10 days, the cells underwent CD4+ T cell isolation. Each participant received a vaccine that was either BNT162b2 or mRNA-1273, given as two doses.

The chain employs TRBV6-6 and TRBJ1-6; 7 bases are shared with TRBD1. Sample: CD4+ T cells from PBMCs cultured with SARS-CoV-2 spike peptides, taken after COVID-19 vaccination. This TCR derives from a human donor who received a COVID-19 vaccine. Some clones in this sample may be carry-over from other donors' samples. The CDR3 region is CASSRDRYNSPLHF. The CDR3 DNA reads as TGTGCCAGCAGTAGGGACAGATATAATTCACCCCTCCACTTT.